The 27 T cell receptor beta chains given below trace back to one sample, sequenced in a study of cytomegalovirus exposure and HLA in healthy donors. The PCR employed 60 Vbeta primers together with 13 Jbeta primers. Libraries were prepared by immunoSEQ multiplex PCR; TCRdb keeps only in-frame clonotypes and omits some of them. The table has approximately 100,000 clones, about 89% seen once; the top ten hold around a tenth. The specimen sequenced was PBMCs. The receptors were sampled from a young man in good health and CMV-seropositive.

The CDR3 DNA reads TGTGCCAGCAGCAACATCTACGAGCAGTACTTC. Its translation is CASSNIYEQYF. The genes are TRBV13 and TRBJ2-7; D unresolved. Germline values: CDR1 PRHDT, CDR2 FYEKMQ (reference sequence). The CDR3 runs to 11 residues. Trimming removed 5 bases at V and 3 bases at J, with 5 bases between.

This sequence joins TRBV19 and TRBJ2-1; 7 bases fit TRBD1. The J segment lost 8 bases and the V segment lost 6 bases, leaving 4 bases of the junction unmatched. The length of the CDR3 is 12 residues. The germline V gene has CDR1 LNHDA and CDR2 SQIVND (reference sequence). CDR3 nucleotides: TGTGCCAGTAGAGGACAGGATGATGAGCAGTTCTTC. Its protein is CASRGQDDEQFF.

The rearrangement uses TRBV25-1 and TRBJ2-3; perhaps TRBD1 as D (6 bases). Trimming stripped 0 bases from V and 8 bases from J, with 15 bases between. CDR1 and CDR2 from the germline V gene are MGHDK and SYGVNS. The CDR3 sequence is 15 residues long. CDR3 in DNA: TGTGCCAGCAGTGAATACCCAGGGGTAGGGAGTACGCAGTATTTT. This gives the protein CASSEYPGVGSTQYF.

The chain recombines TRBV9 with TRBJ2-1, with 11 bases identical to TRBD2. The CDR3 contains 16 residues. The J segment lost 2 bases and the V segment lost 4 bases, leaving 5 bases of the junction unmatched. Germline assignment: CDR1 SGDLS and CDR2 YYNGEE. The CDR3, as DNA: TGTGCCAGCAGCCCATCACTAGCGGGAGCCTACAATGAGCAGTTCTTC. The encoded protein is CASSPSLAGAYNEQFF.

This rearrangement joins TRBV5-1 to TRBJ2-1, with TRBD2 matching over 12 bases. The CDR3 is 18 amino acids. Trimming at V came to 2 bases and at J to 0 bases, leaving 6 bases not matched to a gene. Germline CDR1 is SGHRS and CDR2 is YFSETQ. CDR3 nucleotide sequence: TGCGCCAGCAGCTTAGGACTAGCGGGAAGGAGCTCCTACAATGAGCAGTTCTTC. This codes for CASSLGLAGRSSYNEQFF.

V is TRBV7-9 and J is TRBJ1-1; D is perhaps TRBD1 (6 bases). Germline lookup yields CDR1 SEHNR and CDR2 FQNEAQ (reference sequence). There are 17 residues in the CDR3. V lost 5 bases and J lost 2, with 21 bases in between. In DNA form, the CDR3 reads TGTGCCAGCAGCAGCCGGGGGGGCTTAGGCATTAACACTGAAGCTTTCTTT. It codes for CASSSRGGLGINTEAFF.

This sequence joins TRBV7-9 and TRBJ1-1, with TRBD1 matching over 9 bases. CDR3 length: 16 residues. The germline CDR1 and CDR2 sequences are SEHNR and FQNEAQ (reference sequence). J was trimmed by 4 bases and V by 5 bases; bases with no gene match: 11. In DNA form, the CDR3 reads TGTGCCAGCAGCCTAAGGACAGGGGAGTGGATCACTGAAGCTTTCTTT. Its translation is CASSLRTGEWITEAFF.

The CDR3 nucleotides are TGTGCCAGCTCACCAAGGGGACAGAGTAATGAAAAACTGTTTTTT. Translation gives CASSPRGQSNEKLFF. The chain carries TRBV18 and TRBJ1-4; 7 bases agree with TRBD1. The CDR3 extends over 15 amino acids. With V trimmed by 2 bases and J by 4 bases, 4 bases remained unmatched. Germline V gene data show CDR1 as KGHSH and CDR2 as LQKENI.

This clone was detected a few times. This rearrangement joins TRBV30 to TRBJ1-5; a weak D match, TRBD1 (6 bases). The CDR3 sequence is 16 residues long. The V end lost 2 bases, the J end lost 0 bases, and 14 bases lay between the germline ends. CDR1 is GTSNPN and CDR2 is SVGIG in the germline V gene (reference sequence). CDR3 amino acids: CAWSHGQRLSNQPQHF. The CDR3 nucleotides are TGTGCCTGGAGTCACGGACAGCGACTTAGCAATCAGCCCCAGCATTTT.

V and J are TRBV19 and TRBJ1-1; D is uncertain. The CDR3 spans 15 residues. Deletions cut 6 bases from V and 0 bases from J, with 14 bases between. The V gene's germline CDR1 is LNHDA and CDR2 SQIVND (reference sequence). Here the CDR3 DNA reads TGTGCCAGTAGCCCAAGGAGTATCATGAACACTGAAGCTTTCTTT. Its translation is CASSPRSIMNTEAFF.

The chain combines TRBV28 with TRBJ2-1, with a tentative D call TRBD1 (5 bases). This CDR3 is 17 amino acids long. V lost 4 bases and J 0 bases, leaving 16 bases between the germline ends. Germline CDR1 is MDHEN and CDR2 is SYDVKM. The CDR3 loop reads CASSSYPTGSSYNEQFF. The DNA for the CDR3 is TGTGCCAGCAGTTCGTATCCCACAGGAAGCTCCTACAATGAGCAGTTCTTC.

The gene calls are TRBV5-4 and TRBJ2-1, with D unclear. The CDR3 runs 15 residues. Between the trimmed V and J ends, which lost 0 bases and 0 bases, there was a span of 7 bases. From germline, CDR1 is SGHNT and CDR2 YYREEE (reference sequence). CDR3 protein: CASSLDSLSYNEQFF. As DNA, the CDR3 is TGTGCCAGCAGCTTGGACAGCCTCTCCTACAATGAGCAGTTCTTC.

The rearrangement joins TRBV6-1 to TRBJ2-5, with D unresolved. The J call may be wrong; the DNA end is better matched by TRBJ2-7. Germline CDR1 is MNHNS and CDR2 is SASEGT. The length of the CDR3 is 13 residues. As DNA, the CDR3 is TGTGCCAGCAGTGAAGGGGCATCCTACGAGCAGTACTTC. This gives the protein CASSEGASYEQYF.

The rearrangement links TRBV28 to TRBJ1-4; D possibly corresponds to TRBD1 (5 bases). The CDR3 loop spans 14 amino acids. The V gene's germline CDR1 is MDHEN and CDR2 SYDVKM. V was clipped by 6 bases and J by 8 bases, with 16 bases between them. The CDR3 nucleotides read TGTGCCAGCAGCCTGATCCAGGGTAACGAAAAACTGTTTTTT. It translates to CASSLIQGNEKLFF.

This clone appeared a few times. The rearrangement joins TRBV30 to TRBJ2-2; tentative D call: TRBD2 (5 bases). V shed 2 bases and J shed 1 base, with 11 bases lying between them. Germline values: CDR1 GTSNPN, CDR2 SVGIG (reference sequence). CDR3 length: 15 amino acids. CDR3 sequence: CAWSLGGLNTGELFF. CDR3 in DNA: TGTGCCTGGAGTCTTGGCGGGTTGAACACCGGGGAGCTGTTTTTT.

The V gene is TRBV4-2, the J gene TRBJ2-1, with 11 bases fitting TRBD2. The CDR3 is 15 amino acids. Germline CDR1 LGHNA, CDR2 YNFKEQ. Unmatched junction bases numbered 12, after V lost 5 bases and J lost 12 bases. CDR3 sequence: CASSSGLADPMAQFF. CDR3 bases: TGTGCCAGCAGCTCGGGACTAGCGGATCCCATGGCGCAGTTCTTC.

This chain joins TRBV18 and TRBJ2-2; D uncertain. V was cut by 3 bases and J by 5 bases, with 10 bases left in between. The CDR3 has 14 amino acids. Germline loops: CDR1 KGHSH, CDR2 LQKENI. The CDR3 is CASSPSQLTGELFF. The CDR3 bases are TGTGCCAGCTCACCCTCACAGCTTACCGGGGAGCTGTTTTTT.

The V and J genes are TRBV5-6 and TRBJ1-1, with D possibly being TRBD1 (5 bases). CDR3 length equals 14 residues. Trimming removed 5 bases at V and 0 bases at J, with 11 bases between. Germline assignment: CDR1 SGHDT and CDR2 YYEEEE. CDR3 in DNA: TGTGCCAGCAGTCGGGGGAGAGTGAACACTGAAGCTTTCTTT. This codes for CASSRGRVNTEAFF. The full variable domain, with the rest looked up from reference TRBV5-6 and TRBJ1-1, is DAGVTQSPTHLIKTRGQQVTLRCSPKSGHDTVSWYQQALGQGPQFIFQYYEEEERQRGNFPDRFSGHQFPNYSSELNVNALLLGDSALYLCASSRGRVNTEAFFGQGTRLTVV.

The CDR3 is CASTLVASPQETQYF. The CDR3 DNA reads TGTGCCAGTACCCTGGTGGCTAGCCCCCAAGAGACCCAGTACTTC. The chain employs TRBV19 and TRBJ2-5; a possible D gene is TRBD2 (5 bases). Germline CDR1 is LNHDA and CDR2 is SQIVND (reference sequence). The CDR3 contains 15 residues. V was shortened by 7 bases and J by 1 base, with 16 bases between the two germline ends. The entire variable domain, with the rest obtained from reference TRBV19 and TRBJ2-5, is as follows: DGGITQSPKYLFRKEGQNVTLSCEQNLNHDAMYWYRQDPGQGLRLIYYSQIVNDFQKGDIAEGYSVSREKKESFPLTVTSAQKNPTAFYLCASTLVASPQETQYFGPGTRLLVL.

This clone was detected once. The chain couples TRBV19 to TRBJ2-5; TRBD2 matches at 7 bases. The V gene end was trimmed by 3 bases and the J gene end by 5 bases; junction bases not matched to a gene: 6. Germline values: CDR1 LNHDA, CDR2 SQIVND (reference sequence). The CDR3 extends over 14 amino acids. CDR3 loop: CASSIRGGWETQYF. The CDR3, as DNA: TGTGCCAGTAGTATCCGGGGAGGGTGGGAGACCCAGTACTTC.

The chain links TRBV19 to TRBJ1-3; D is undetermined. The V and J ends lost 5 bases and 2 bases respectively, with 13 bases between them. Germline CDR1 and CDR2: LNHDA and SQIVND (reference sequence). The CDR3 spans 15 residues. The CDR3 region has the DNA TGTGCCAGTAGTGCGATGGCGGGTACTGGAAACACCATATATTTT. Protein sequence: CASSAMAGTGNTIYF.

The V gene is TRBV6-6, the J gene TRBJ1-5; tentatively, D is TRBD1 (5 bases). Looked up from germline, CDR1 is MNHNY and CDR2 is SVGAGI (reference sequence). CDR3 size: 13 residues. The ends were cut back, 6 bases at V and 7 bases at J, with 13 bases in the middle. CDR3 DNA: TGTGCCAGCAGCCCGCCAGGGCCCCAGCCCCAGCATTTT. It yields the protein CASSPPGPQPQHF.

This chain connects TRBV6-1 to TRBJ2-1; 13 nucleotides align to TRBD2. The CDR3 totals 18 residues. From germline, CDR1 is MNHNS and CDR2 SASEGT. V dropped 1 base and J dropped 6; count of bases not matched to a gene: 9. The CDR3 reads CASSEVFTGLAGSNEQFF. The CDR3 DNA is TGTGCCAGCAGTGAAGTATTTACGGGACTAGCGGGGAGCAATGAGCAGTTCTTC.

V is TRBV30 and J is TRBJ2-7; 11 bases agree with TRBD2. This CDR3 has 15 residues. Trimming took 0 bases from V and 7 from J; bases not matched to a gene: 8. Germline lookup yields CDR1 GTSNPN and CDR2 SVGIG (reference sequence). The CDR3 here is CAWSVELAGAWEQYF. The CDR3 DNA is TGTGCCTGGAGTGTCGAACTAGCGGGAGCTTGGGAGCAGTACTTC.

The table lists this clone with a few counts. This chain joins TRBV19 and TRBJ2-7, with 7 bases fitting TRBD1. This CDR3 is built from 14 residues. J was trimmed by 0 bases and V by 4 bases; bases with no gene match: 3. Germline V gene sequence: CDR1 LNHDA, CDR2 SQIVND (reference sequence). CDR3 DNA sequence: TGTGCCAGTAGTACACAGGGGTCCTCCTACGAGCAGTACTTC. This translates into CASSTQGSSYEQYF. The full variable domain, completed using reference TRBV19 and TRBJ2-7, is DGGITQSPKYLFRKEGQNVTLSCEQNLNHDAMYWYRQDPGQGLRLIYYSQIVNDFQKGDIAEGYSVSREKKESFPLTVTSAQKNPTAFYLCASSTQGSSYEQYFGPGTRLTVT.

The rearrangement uses TRBV5-5 and TRBJ2-7; 10 bases fit TRBD1. The V and J ends lost 3 bases and 2 bases, in that order; junction bases with no gene match: 5. The CDR3 totals 15 residues. Germline V CDR1 and CDR2: SGHKS, YYEKEE (reference sequence). The CDR3 spells CASSWGQGLTYEQYF. CDR3 DNA: TGTGCCAGCAGCTGGGGACAGGGGCTGACCTACGAGCAGTACTTC.

The V gene is TRBV6-1, the J gene TRBJ2-2; unclear D gene. V lost 2 bases and J 3 bases, leaving 13 bases between the germline ends. Germline V CDR1 and CDR2: MNHNS, SASEGT. The CDR3 extends over 16 amino acids. The CDR3 coding sequence is TGTGCCAGCAGTGAATGGGTCAGGTCTTACACCGGGGAGCTGTTTTTT. Translated, it gives CASSEWVRSYTGELFF.